A single sample is the source of the 12 T cell receptor beta chains below, sequenced in a study of cytomegalovirus exposure and HLA in healthy donors. The PCR was carried out with 60 Vbeta primers and 13 Jbeta primers. Profiled with immunoSEQ multiplex PCR; TCRdb holds only in-frame clones, not every one. The sample includes under 200,000 clones, around 68% of them seen just once. The sample consisted of PBMCs. All receptors come from a man aged 50-60 years in good health and CMV-seronegative.

This clone was recorded once. V gene TRBV18 combines with J gene TRBJ2-3, with TRBD1 as a possible D gene (5 bases). Trimming removed 3 bases at V and 5 bases at J, with 21 bases between. Germline CDR1 and CDR2: KGHSH and LQKENI. The CDR3 is 17 amino acids. CDR3 amino acids: CASSPVGVRQLGDTQYF. The DNA for the CDR3 is TGTGCCAGCTCACCGGTAGGGGTGAGGCAATTGGGAGATACGCAGTATTTT.

The V call is TRBV28, the J call TRBJ1-2, with 8 bases fitting TRBD1. With V trimmed by 5 bases and J by 4 bases, 6 bases remained unmatched. The CDR3 runs 14 residues. Looked up from germline, CDR1 is MDHEN and CDR2 is SYDVKM. Here the CDR3 reads CASSTPGQGYGYTF. CDR3 bases: TGTGCCAGCAGTACTCCCGGACAGGGCTATGGCTACACCTTC.

This clone was seen a few times. The chain couples TRBV4-1 to TRBJ2-1; TRBD2 matches 10 bases. CDR3 length equals 18 residues. V was pared by 2 bases and J by 5 bases, with 12 bases of the junction left unmatched. The germline V gene encodes CDR1 MGHRA and CDR2 YSYEKL. This CDR3 reads CASSQQKASGGRDNEQFF. The DNA for the CDR3 is TGCGCCAGCAGCCAACAAAAAGCTAGCGGGGGAAGAGACAATGAGCAGTTCTTC.

This chain connects TRBV4-2 to TRBJ2-1, with 12 positions matching TRBD2. In germline, CDR1 is LGHNA, CDR2 YNFKEQ. After removal of 6 bases from V and 4 bases from J, the junction contained 4 bases not matched to a gene. The CDR3 covers 15 residues. This chain's CDR3 is CASRRTSGAYNEQFF. The DNA of the CDR3 is TGTGCCAGCAGACGGACTAGCGGGGCTTACAATGAGCAGTTCTTC.

The chain recombines TRBV7-2 with TRBJ1-1; TRBD1 aligns across 7 bases. In germline, CDR1 is SGHTA, CDR2 FQGNSA. The CDR3 loop spans 14 amino acids. Trimming took 4 bases from V and 1 from J; bases not matched to a gene: 3. For the CDR3, the DNA is TGTGCCAGCAGCTCACAGGGGACGAACACTGAAGCTTTCTTT. Translating gives CASSSQGTNTEAFF.

The chain is built from TRBV6-6 and TRBJ1-1; TRBD1 matches at 7 bases. Germline trimming cut 6 bases from V and 3 bases from J; bases unmatched to any gene: 1. CDR1 and CDR2 (germline): MNHNY, SVGAGI (reference sequence). The CDR3 has 12 residues. CDR3 bases: TGTGCCAGCAGGACAGGGTACACTGAAGCTTTCTTT. Protein: CASRTGYTEAFF.

The chain uses TRBV6-6 and TRBJ1-4, with TRBD1 matching 11 bases. Germline loops: CDR1 MNHNY, CDR2 SVGAGI (reference sequence). CDR3 length: 16 residues. The V and J ends lost 6 bases and 4 bases, in that order; junction bases with no gene match: 7. In DNA form, the CDR3 reads TGTGCCAGCAGCCGGGGACAGGGGGTGAATAATGAAAAACTGTTTTTT. Its protein product is CASSRGQGVNNEKLFF.

The chain employs TRBV5-1 and TRBJ2-3, with 9 bases that match TRBD2. The CDR3 contains 14 residues. Germline CDR1 SGHRS, CDR2 YFSETQ. With 5 bases clipped from V and 6 bases from J, the junction kept 7 bases outside the gene matches. For the CDR3, the DNA is TGCGCCAGCAGTGAGGGTAGCGGGGGTGATACGCAGTATTTT. It codes for CASSEGSGGDTQYF.

Only a few counts were recorded for this clone. The chain uses TRBV11-2 and TRBJ2-1; 8 bases are a match to TRBD2. CDR1 is SGHAT and CDR2 is FQNNGV in the germline V gene. There are 15 residues in the CDR3. The V gene end was trimmed by 0 bases and the J gene end by 3 bases; junction bases not matched to a gene: 1. CDR3 sequence: CASSLDRGGYNEQFF. The DNA of the CDR3 is TGTGCCAGCAGCTTAGATCGGGGGGGCTACAATGAGCAGTTCTTC.

The CDR3 bases are TGTGCCAGCAGCCGATGGGACAGTTACGAGCAGTACTTC. Amino acids: CASSRWDSYEQYF. The chain combines TRBV5-6 with TRBJ2-7; 7 bases map to TRBD1. V lost 4 bases and J lost 4; bases outside the gene matches: 5. Per the germline V gene, CDR1 is SGHDT and CDR2 is YYEEEE. This CDR3 has 13 amino acids.

This clone was found a few times. The chain joins TRBV19 to TRBJ1-5, with TRBD1 matching 9 bases. The J segment lost 7 bases and the V segment lost 3 bases, leaving 16 bases of the junction unmatched. Germline values: CDR1 LNHDA, CDR2 SQIVND (reference sequence). The CDR3 consists of 18 residues. The CDR3 region has the DNA TGTGCCAGTAGTATCAGCCCACAGGGGGCGATTGGAGGACAGCCCCAGCATTTT. Its protein is CASSISPQGAIGGQPQHF.

The chain carries TRBV10-3 and TRBJ1-5, with D possibly TRBD1 on 6 matching bases. CDR1 and CDR2 from the germline V gene are ENHRY and SYGVKD. The CDR3 contains 15 residues. The germline V and J ends were trimmed by 3 bases and 4 bases, with 13 bases remaining between them. The CDR3, as DNA: TGTGCCATCAGTGACAGGGGCGATGAGAATCAGCCCCAGCATTTT. This codes for CAISDRGDENQPQHF.